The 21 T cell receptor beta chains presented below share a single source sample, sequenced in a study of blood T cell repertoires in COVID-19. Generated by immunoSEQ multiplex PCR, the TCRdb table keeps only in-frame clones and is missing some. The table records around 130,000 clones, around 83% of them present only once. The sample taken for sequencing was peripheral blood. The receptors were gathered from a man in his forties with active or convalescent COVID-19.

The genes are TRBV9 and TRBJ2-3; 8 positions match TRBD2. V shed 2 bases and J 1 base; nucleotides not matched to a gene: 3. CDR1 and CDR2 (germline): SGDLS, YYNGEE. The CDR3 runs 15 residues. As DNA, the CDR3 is TGTGCCAGCAGCGTCTCAGCGGGGGGCACAGATACGCAGTATTTT. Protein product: CASSVSAGGTDTQYF. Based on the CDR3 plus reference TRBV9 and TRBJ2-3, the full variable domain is DSGVTQTPKHLITATGQRVTLRCSPRSGDLSVYWYQQSLDQGLQFLIQYYNGEERAKGNILERFSAQQFPDLHSELNLSSLELGDSALYFCASSVSAGGTDTQYFGPGTRLTVL.

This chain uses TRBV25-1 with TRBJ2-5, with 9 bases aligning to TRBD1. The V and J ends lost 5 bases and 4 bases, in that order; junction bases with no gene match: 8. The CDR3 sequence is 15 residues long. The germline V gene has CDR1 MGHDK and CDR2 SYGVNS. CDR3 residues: CASSYDRGGGETQYF. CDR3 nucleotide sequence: TGTGCCAGCAGTTATGACAGGGGGGGAGGAGAGACCCAGTACTTC.

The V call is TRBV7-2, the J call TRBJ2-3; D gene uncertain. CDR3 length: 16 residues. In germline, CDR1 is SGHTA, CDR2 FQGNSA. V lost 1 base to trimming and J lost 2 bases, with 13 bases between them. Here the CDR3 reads CASSLVRLAVTDTQYF. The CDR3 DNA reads TGTGCCAGCAGCTTAGTTAGACTGGCAGTCACAGATACGCAGTATTTT.

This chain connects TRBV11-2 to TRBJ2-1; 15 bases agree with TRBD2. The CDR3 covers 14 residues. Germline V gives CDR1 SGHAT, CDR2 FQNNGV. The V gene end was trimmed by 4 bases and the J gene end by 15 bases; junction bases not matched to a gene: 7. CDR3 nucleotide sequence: TGTGCCAGCAGCTCAGGACTAGCGGGGGGGCTGGTGTTCTTC. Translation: CASSSGLAGGLVFF. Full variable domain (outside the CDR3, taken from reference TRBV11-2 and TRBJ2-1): EAGVAQSPRYKIIEKRQSVAFWCNPISGHATLYWYQQILGQGPKLLIQFQNNGVVDDSQLPKDRFSAERLKGVDSTLKIQPAKLEDSAVYLCASSSGLAGGLVFFGPGTRLTVL.

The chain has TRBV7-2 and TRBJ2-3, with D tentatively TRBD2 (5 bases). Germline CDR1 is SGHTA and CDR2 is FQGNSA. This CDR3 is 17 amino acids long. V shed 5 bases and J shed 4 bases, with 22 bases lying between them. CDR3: CASSPLAGSSGADTQYF. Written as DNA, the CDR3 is TGTGCCAGCAGCCCACTGGCTGGCTCAAGCGGTGCAGATACGCAGTATTTT.

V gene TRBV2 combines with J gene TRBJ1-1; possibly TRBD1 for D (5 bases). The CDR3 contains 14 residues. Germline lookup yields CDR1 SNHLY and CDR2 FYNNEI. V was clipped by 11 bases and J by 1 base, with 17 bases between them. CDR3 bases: TGTGCCTCAACCAGGGCCTCCTCGAACACTGAAGCTTTCTTT. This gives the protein CASTRASSNTEAFF.

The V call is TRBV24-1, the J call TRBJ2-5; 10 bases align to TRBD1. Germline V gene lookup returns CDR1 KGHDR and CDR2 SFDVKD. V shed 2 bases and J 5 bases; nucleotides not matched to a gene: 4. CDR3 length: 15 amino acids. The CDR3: CATSDSTGGDETQYF. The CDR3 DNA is TGTGCCACCAGTGATTCGACAGGGGGCGATGAGACCCAGTACTTC.

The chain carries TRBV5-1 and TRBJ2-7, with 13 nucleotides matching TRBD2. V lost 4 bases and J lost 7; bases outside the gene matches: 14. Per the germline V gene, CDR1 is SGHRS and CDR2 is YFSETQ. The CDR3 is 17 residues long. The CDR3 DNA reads TGCGCCAGCAGCCCCCTCGGACTAGCGGGGGCCCCGGGGGAGCAGTACTTC. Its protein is CASSPLGLAGAPGEQYF.

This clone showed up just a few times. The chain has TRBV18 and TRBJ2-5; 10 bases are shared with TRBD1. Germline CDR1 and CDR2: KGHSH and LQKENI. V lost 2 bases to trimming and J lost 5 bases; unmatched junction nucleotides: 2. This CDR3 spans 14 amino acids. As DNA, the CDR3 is TGTGCCAGCTCACCAGAGACAGGGGGCGAGACCCAGTACTTC. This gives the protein CASSPETGGETQYF. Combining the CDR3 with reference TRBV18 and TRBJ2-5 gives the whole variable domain NAGVMQNPRHLVRRRGQEARLRCSPMKGHSHVYWYRQLPEEGLKFMVYLQKENIIDESGMPKERFSAEFPKEGPSILRIQQVVRGDSAAYFCASSPETGGETQYFGPGTRLLVL.

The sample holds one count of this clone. Here the CDR3 reads CASSLAGGSKNIQYF. Here the CDR3 DNA reads TGCGCCAGCAGCTTGGCCGGGGGATCCAAAAACATTCAGTACTTC. The V and J genes are TRBV5-1 and TRBJ2-4; tentatively, D is TRBD2 (6 bases). The germline V and J ends were trimmed by 0 bases and 2 bases, with 9 bases remaining between them. Germline values: CDR1 SGHRS, CDR2 YFSETQ. The CDR3 is 15 residues long.

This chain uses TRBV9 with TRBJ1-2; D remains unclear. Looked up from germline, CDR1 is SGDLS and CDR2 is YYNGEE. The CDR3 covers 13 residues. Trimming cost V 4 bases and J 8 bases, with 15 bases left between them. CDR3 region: CASSSILGAGYTF. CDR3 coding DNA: TGTGCCAGCAGCTCAATCCTCGGTGCGGGCTACACCTTC. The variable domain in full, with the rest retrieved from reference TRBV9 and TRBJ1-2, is DSGVTQTPKHLITATGQRVTLRCSPRSGDLSVYWYQQSLDQGLQFLIQYYNGEERAKGNILERFSAQQFPDLHSELNLSSLELGDSALYFCASSSILGAGYTFGSGTRLTVV.

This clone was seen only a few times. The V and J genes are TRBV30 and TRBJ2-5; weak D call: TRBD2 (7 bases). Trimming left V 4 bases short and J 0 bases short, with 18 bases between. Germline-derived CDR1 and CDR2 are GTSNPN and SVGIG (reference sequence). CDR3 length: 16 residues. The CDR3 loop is CAWTLKGGGYQETQYF. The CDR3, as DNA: TGTGCCTGGACTCTTAAGGGCGGGGGCTACCAAGAGACCCAGTACTTC. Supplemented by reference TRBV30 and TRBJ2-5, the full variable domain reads SQTIHQWPATLVQPVGSPLSLECTVEGTSNPNLYWYRQAAGRGLQLLFYSVGIGQISSEVPQNLSASRPQDRQFILSSKKLLLSDSGFYLCAWTLKGGGYQETQYFGPGTRLLVL.

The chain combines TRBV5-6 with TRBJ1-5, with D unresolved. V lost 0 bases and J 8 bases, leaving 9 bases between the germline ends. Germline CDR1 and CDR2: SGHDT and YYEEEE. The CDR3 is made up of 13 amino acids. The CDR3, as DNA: TGTGCCAGCAGCTTGGTGGGCGACAAGCCCCAGCATTTT. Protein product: CASSLVGDKPQHF.

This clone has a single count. CDR3 amino acids: CASSSQVLGNQPQHF. CDR3 nucleotides: TGTGCCAGCAGTTCACAGGTGCTAGGCAATCAGCCCCAGCATTTT. This chain connects TRBV28 to TRBJ1-5, with D maybe TRBD1 (5 bases). CDR1 and CDR2 (germline): MDHEN, SYDVKM. V lost 4 bases and J 2 bases, leaving 12 bases between the germline ends. CDR3 length equals 15 residues.

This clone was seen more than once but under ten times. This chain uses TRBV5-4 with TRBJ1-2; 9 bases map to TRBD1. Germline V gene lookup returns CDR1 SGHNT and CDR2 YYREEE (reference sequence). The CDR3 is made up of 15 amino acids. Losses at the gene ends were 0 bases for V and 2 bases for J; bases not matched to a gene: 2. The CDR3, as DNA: TGTGCCAGCAGCTTGGCCGGGACAGGGAACTATGGCTACACCTTC. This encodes CASSLAGTGNYGYTF.

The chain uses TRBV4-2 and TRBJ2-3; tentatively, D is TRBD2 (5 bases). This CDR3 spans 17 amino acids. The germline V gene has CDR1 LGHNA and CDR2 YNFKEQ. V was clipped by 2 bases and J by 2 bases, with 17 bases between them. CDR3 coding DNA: TGTGCCAGCAGCCAACAAACGGGATCGGCAAACACAGATACGCAGTATTTT. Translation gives CASSQQTGSANTDTQYF.

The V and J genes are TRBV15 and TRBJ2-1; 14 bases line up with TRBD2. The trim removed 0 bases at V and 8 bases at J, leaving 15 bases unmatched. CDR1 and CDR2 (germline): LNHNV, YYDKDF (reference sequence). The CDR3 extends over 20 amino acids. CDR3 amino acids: CATSRDEGTSGGRKDDEQFF. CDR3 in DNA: TGTGCCACCAGCAGAGATGAGGGGACTAGCGGGGGCCGTAAGGACGATGAGCAGTTCTTC.

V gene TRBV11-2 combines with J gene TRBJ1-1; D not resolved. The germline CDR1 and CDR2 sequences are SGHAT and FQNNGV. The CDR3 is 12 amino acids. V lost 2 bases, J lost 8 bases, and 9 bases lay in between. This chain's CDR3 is CASSLYPSEAFF. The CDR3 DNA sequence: TGTGCCAGCAGCTTATACCCGAGCGAAGCTTTCTTT.

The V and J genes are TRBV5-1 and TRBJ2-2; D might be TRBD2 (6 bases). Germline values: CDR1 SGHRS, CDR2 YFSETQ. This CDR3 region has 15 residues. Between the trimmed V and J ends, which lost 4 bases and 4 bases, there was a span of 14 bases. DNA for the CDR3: TGCGCCAGCAGCCCCACCGGGGAGGCCACCGGGGAGCTGTTTTTT. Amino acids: CASSPTGEATGELFF. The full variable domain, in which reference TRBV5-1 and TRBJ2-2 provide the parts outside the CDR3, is KAGVTQTPRYLIKTRGQQVTLSCSPISGHRSVSWYQQTPGQGLQFLFEYFSETQRNKGNFPGRFSGRQFSNSRSEMNVSTLELGDSALYLCASSPTGEATGELFFGEGSRLTVL.

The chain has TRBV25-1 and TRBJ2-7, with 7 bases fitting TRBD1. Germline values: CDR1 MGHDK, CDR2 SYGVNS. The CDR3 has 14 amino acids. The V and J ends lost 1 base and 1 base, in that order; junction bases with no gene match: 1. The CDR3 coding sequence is TGTGCCAGCAGTGAATTGGACAGGTCCTACGAGCAGTACTTC. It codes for CASSELDRSYEQYF.

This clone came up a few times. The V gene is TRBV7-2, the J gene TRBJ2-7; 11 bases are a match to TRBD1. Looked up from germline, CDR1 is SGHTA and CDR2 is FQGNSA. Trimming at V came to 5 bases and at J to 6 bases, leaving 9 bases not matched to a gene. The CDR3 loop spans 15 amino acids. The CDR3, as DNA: TGTGCCAGCAGCCGGTGGGGACAGGGGGGTTCCGAGCAGTACTTC. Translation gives CASSRWGQGGSEQYF.